Listed here is a single T cell receptor beta chain. Its antigen has not been determined. With a much larger clone just one base away, this may be a read error. This sample is part of a study of T cells in Graves' hyperthyroidism and ophthalmopathy (dated by TCRdb to about 2019). In terms of the full investigation: Peripheral blood was collected at initial diagnosis, before any treatment. To identify distinguishing TCR V-J signatures, a discovery cohort of some 100 patients was used, comprising fewer than 45 with Graves' ophthalmopathy and about 59 with stable Graves' hyperthyroidism. Prospective prediction of ophthalmopathy was tested in an independent validation cohort consisting of 18 to 20 hyperthyroidism patients and some 16 patients who later progressed to ophthalmopathy. According to the paper, TCR Vbeta CDR3 sequencing was carried out on 135 peripheral blood samples, which came from more than 40 ophthalmopathy, around 74 hyperthyroidism and about 17 progressor patients. In addition, the study compared T-cell repertoires in thyroid tissue and in blood from several Graves' hyperthyroidism patients. After sampling, hyperthyroidism patients received methimazole starting at 30 mg daily, and ophthalmopathy patients received high-dose intravenous methylprednisolone. The 100 discovery patients were randomly split 7:3 into training and test sets.

Germline trimming: 7 bases from V, 1 base from J; junction bases outside gene matches: 8. From a lookup of the germline V gene (reference sequence), CDR1 and CDR2 are GTSNPN and SVGIG. The CDR3 contains 14 residues, cysteine and phenylalanine counted. The retained sequence is limited to the CDR3, 42 bases, with the frame set at the first base. The TCR beta CDR3 regions were amplified from RNA transcripts. For the first round of RT-PCR on the TCR CDR3, the HTBI primer set was used together with the Qiagen OneStep RT-PCR kit. The libraries were constructed in a second round of multiplex PCR and then size-selected and purified. Sequencing of the libraries was done on an Illumina HiSeq2000 using paired-end 100 bp reads. Per the source publication's procedure: SOAPnuke was used to process the raw data, removing reads that contained adapters or uncalled bases, had a mean Phred below 15, or lacked an exact match to the constant primer or identifier. High-quality paired reads were merged using COPE v1.2.5, and each unique nucleotide sequence was defined as a clonotype. Clonotypes were aligned to IMGT TRBV, TRBD and TRBJ reference segments using MiTCR v1.1. Only V-J combinations with frequency above 0.0001, covering about 99% of repertoires, were analysed. The TCS score was defined as F50 (clonal expansion) divided by E x V (chaos), with BLOSUM62-based TCRdist calculated between CDR3 peptides within each V-J. Welch's t-statistics and random forest reduced roughly 500 V-J features to 10 to 15, which were used in a naive Bayes classifier (R e1071). TCRdb itself trimmed the public reads at Q25 with fastp, ran MiXCR and retained productive beta chains. Every distinct CDR3 protein forms one entry, paired with its most common genes and DNA. Here the V and J calls rest on TCRdb's processing, not on the authors' analysis. The table for this sample lists more than 600,000 distinct CDR3 sequences; about 15% of them were counted only once. The ten largest account for roughly 8% of the sample.

A patient counted as having stable Graves' hyperthyroidism if no progression to ophthalmopathy occurred over 18 months of follow-up. Hyperthyroidism patients were newly diagnosed, had a disease duration of under 2 months, and were aged 18 to 65 years. The study excluded patients with uncontrolled infections, other autoimmune diseases, pregnancy or lactation. Clinical symptoms, serum thyroxine and TRAb, thyroid ultrasound, and orbital computed tomography formed the basis for the diagnoses. Ficoll-Paque density gradient centrifugation was used to isolate PBMCs from approximately 10 ml of fresh peripheral blood. Trizol reagent was used to extract total RNA, and RNA quality was then checked on an Agilent 2100 Bioanalyzer. Results the study describes overall, beyond this receptor: Blood samples also contained most of the expanded thyroid clonotypes (frequency above 0.001), which suggests that blood repertoires may reflect thyroid immune responses. No statistical method was used to fix the sample size in advance, and group allocation was not hidden from the investigators. A model built on a 13 V-J signature distinguished ophthalmopathy from stable hyperthyroidism, reaching around 90% sensitivity and around 81% specificity in cross-validation and 80%/75% in testing. In validation, the model predicted progression to ophthalmopathy with just under 71% sensitivity and approximately 74% specificity, a median of approximately 6.7 months before onset.

The chain employs TRBV30 and TRBJ2-5, and TRBD2 matches 8 of the central bases. Material: blood. The clonotype originates from a man between 18 and 29 years old with Graves' hyperthyroidism. For the CDR3, the sequence is CAFRLARTQETQYF. The sequenced DNA: TGTGCCTTCAGACTAGCGAGGACCCAAGAGACCCAGTACTTC.